These 29 T cell receptor beta chains came from one sample sequenced in a study of cytomegalovirus exposure and HLA in healthy donors. PCR involved 60 Vbeta and 13 Jbeta primers. TCRdb keeps only in-frame clones here, not all; method: immunoSEQ multiplex PCR. The sample lists 150,000 or so clones, roughly 66% occurring once. The specimen sequenced was PBMCs. The receptors shown here come from a young woman in good health and CMV-seronegative.

This chain uses TRBV7-2 with TRBJ2-1; TRBD1 agrees at 8 bases. The J segment lost 9 bases and the V segment lost 1 base, leaving 8 bases of the junction unmatched. This CDR3 has 15 residues. Per the germline V gene, CDR1 is SGHTA and CDR2 is FQGNSA. CDR3 in DNA: TGTGCCAGCAGCTTAGGCCCAGGGGGCCTTGGTGAGCAGTTCTTC. It translates to CASSLGPGGLGEQFF.

This sequence joins TRBV7-2 and TRBJ2-2; 7 bases align to TRBD2. This CDR3 has 16 residues. Germline V lookup: CDR1 SGHTA, CDR2 FQGNSA. The trim removed 3 bases at V and 0 bases at J, leaving 4 bases unmatched. The CDR3 reads CASSFASGANTGELFF. DNA for the CDR3: TGTGCCAGCAGCTTCGCTAGCGGAGCGAACACCGGGGAGCTGTTTTTT.

The gene calls are TRBV6-5 and TRBJ1-1; D is possibly TRBD1 (6 bases). Germline CDR1 and CDR2: MNHEY and SVGAGI. The CDR3 loop spans 14 amino acids. The V and J ends lost 6 bases and 1 base respectively, with 12 bases between them. The CDR3 nucleotides are TGTGCCAGCAGCGACGGGACATCGAACACTGAAGCTTTCTTT. It specifies CASSDGTSNTEAFF.

The chain links TRBV4-1 to TRBJ2-2, with a tentative D call TRBD2 (7 bases). Germline CDR1 is MGHRA and CDR2 is YSYEKL. This CDR3 is built from 17 residues. V shed 0 bases and J shed 5 bases, with 16 bases lying between them. DNA of the CDR3: TGCGCCAGCAGCCAAGATCGGGGCGGGGGCGGGACCGGGGAGCTGTTTTTT. Its translation is CASSQDRGGGGTGELFF.

This sequence joins TRBV19 and TRBJ1-1; 7 bases agree with TRBD1. After removal of 4 bases from V and 4 bases from J, the junction contained 12 bases not matched to a gene. The CDR3 runs 16 residues. Per the germline V gene, CDR1 is LNHDA and CDR2 is SQIVND (reference sequence). The CDR3 bases are TGTGCCAGTAGTACCCCCTCGATTAACAGGGGCACTGAAGCTTTCTTT. Translated: CASSTPSINRGTEAFF.

This rearrangement joins TRBV6-5 to TRBJ1-3; TRBD1 agrees at 7 bases. J gave up 0 bases and V 6 bases, and 5 bases lay outside the gene matches. This CDR3 is built from 15 residues. Per germline, CDR1 MNHEY and CDR2 SVGAGI. CDR3 sequence reads: CASSLRQGSGNTIYF. The CDR3 DNA follows: TGTGCCAGCAGCCTCCGACAGGGCTCTGGAAACACCATATATTTT.

The chain has TRBV4-1 and TRBJ2-1; TRBD1 matches 8 bases. This CDR3 region has 16 residues. Per germline, CDR1 MGHRA and CDR2 YSYEKL. V shed 0 bases, J shed 5 bases, and the junction held 6 bases outside the gene matches. CDR3 residues: CASSQDWQGADNEQFF. In DNA form, the CDR3 reads TGCGCCAGCAGCCAAGATTGGCAGGGGGCGGACAATGAGCAGTTCTTC.

This chain joins TRBV27 and TRBJ1-1, with D tentatively TRBD1 (5 bases). CDR3 length: 12 residues. Germline V CDR1 and CDR2: MNHEY, SMNVEV (reference sequence). The ends were cut back, 4 bases at V and 8 bases at J, with 11 bases in the middle. The CDR3 nucleotides read TGTGCCAGCAGTTCACCTCAGGGCGAAGCTTTCTTT. It specifies CASSSPQGEAFF.

This clone showed up just once. The chain uses TRBV19 and TRBJ2-7; D is undetermined. Germline-derived CDR1 and CDR2 are LNHDA and SQIVND (reference sequence). Trimming took off 6 bases at V and 3 bases at J, with 9 bases between the two ends. This CDR3 is 12 amino acids long. The CDR3 DNA follows: TGTGCCAGTAGAAGTTTGGACTACGAGCAGTACGTC. It translates to CASRSLDYEQYV.

This sequence joins TRBV10-3 and TRBJ1-2; 10 nucleotides line up with TRBD1. Trimming cost V 8 bases and J 6 bases; bases outside gene matches: 12. The CDR3 runs to 15 residues. Germline CDR1 reads ENHRY; CDR2 reads SYGVKD. As DNA, the CDR3 is TGTGCCATCTTTGGGCCCGGGACAGGGGACGATGGCTACACCTTC. This gives the protein CAIFGPGTGDDGYTF.

The rearrangement uses TRBV6-6 and TRBJ2-5, with a tentative D call TRBD2 (6 bases). V was cut by 6 bases and J by 2 bases, with 13 bases left in between. The CDR3 loop spans 14 amino acids. Germline V CDR1 and CDR2: MNHNY, SVGAGI (reference sequence). This CDR3 is CASRSGETQETQYF. The CDR3, as DNA: TGTGCCAGCAGGTCGGGAGAAACTCAAGAGACCCAGTACTTC.

This chain joins TRBV28 and TRBJ2-5; 8 bases map to TRBD1. V gave up 7 bases and J gave up 4 bases; unmatched junction bases: 5. CDR1 is MDHEN, CDR2 SYDVKM, per germline. This CDR3 region has 13 residues. CDR3 protein: CASNSGGAETQYF. The CDR3 DNA is TGTGCCAGCAACTCAGGGGGCGCAGAGACCCAGTACTTC.

The CDR3, as DNA: TGCGCCAGCAGCCAAACAACGACCGGGGAGCTGTTTTTT. Its translation is CASSQTTTGELFF. The genes are TRBV4-1 and TRBJ2-2; no clear D gene. CDR3 length equals 13 residues. Germline V CDR1 and CDR2: MGHRA, YSYEKL. With 2 bases removed from V and 5 bases from J, the gap between germline ends came to 6 bases.

This chain uses TRBV18 with TRBJ1-3, with D hard to call. Germline assignment: CDR1 KGHSH and CDR2 LQKENI. V was trimmed by 0 bases and J by 0 bases, leaving 6 bases between them. The CDR3 length is 15 residues. CDR3 bases: TGTGCCAGCTCACCACCGGCTAGCTCTGGAAACACCATATATTTT. Translated, it gives CASSPPASSGNTIYF.

This chain links TRBV6-5 with TRBJ2-1; 10 positions agree with TRBD2. V was pared by 7 bases and J by 9 bases, with 12 bases of the junction left unmatched. The CDR3 extends over 15 amino acids. Germline CDR1 reads MNHEY; CDR2 reads SVGAGI. The CDR3 protein is CASKRYETSGFEQFF. CDR3 DNA sequence: TGTGCCAGCAAAAGATACGAGACTAGCGGGTTTGAGCAGTTCTTC.

V gene TRBV29-1 combines with J gene TRBJ2-5; 9 nucleotides align to TRBD2. With V trimmed by 3 bases and J by 1 base, 9 bases remained unmatched. The CDR3 has 16 amino acids. Germline CDR1 and CDR2: SQVTM and ANQGSEA. CDR3 bases: TGCAGCGTTGAGAGGGGGACTAGCAGGGGCCAAGAGACCCAGTACTTC. It translates to CSVERGTSRGQETQYF. The full variable domain, completed using reference TRBV29-1 and TRBJ2-5, is SAVISQKPSRDICQRGTSLTIQCQVDSQVTMMFWYRQQPGQSLTLIATANQGSEATYESGFVIDKFPISRPNLTFSTLTVSNMSPEDSSIYLCSVERGTSRGQETQYFGPGTRLLVL.

The chain recombines TRBV18 with TRBJ1-1, with 8 bases identical to TRBD1. The trim removed 3 bases at V and 3 bases at J, leaving 6 bases unmatched. The V gene's germline CDR1 is KGHSH and CDR2 LQKENI. There are 15 residues in the CDR3. The CDR3 is CASSPTGESDTEAFF. The CDR3 DNA sequence: TGTGCCAGCTCACCGACAGGGGAATCGGACACTGAAGCTTTCTTT.

The rearrangement joins TRBV9 to TRBJ2-5, with 11 bases identical to TRBD2. The CDR3 consists of 19 residues. Trimming cost V 2 bases and J 2 bases; bases outside gene matches: 14. CDR1 is SGDLS and CDR2 is YYNGEE in the germline V gene. In DNA form, the CDR3 reads TGTGCCAGCAGCGTTGGGGGGACTAGCGGAGGGAAACTTCAAGAGACCCAGTACTTC. The encoded protein is CASSVGGTSGGKLQETQYF. The whole variable domain, remainder taken from reference TRBV9 and TRBJ2-5, is DSGVTQTPKHLITATGQRVTLRCSPRSGDLSVYWYQQSLDQGLQFLIQYYNGEERAKGNILERFSAQQFPDLHSELNLSSLELGDSALYFCASSVGGTSGGKLQETQYFGPGTRLLVL.

In its sample, this clone was seen once. This chain links TRBV5-1 with TRBJ1-2; the match to TRBD1 covers 8 bases. V trimming: 0 bases; J trimming: 6 bases; junction bases outside the gene matches: 4. Germline loops: CDR1 SGHRS, CDR2 YFSETQ. The length of the CDR3 is 14 residues. The CDR3 here is CASSLGDRGNGYTF. CDR3 in DNA: TGCGCCAGCAGCTTGGGCGACAGGGGTAATGGCTACACCTTC.

The chain recombines TRBV29-1 with TRBJ1-5; D is perhaps TRBD1 (5 bases). Germline V CDR1 and CDR2: SQVTM, ANQGSEA. The CDR3 loop spans 14 amino acids. V was cut by 5 bases and J by 5 bases, with 16 bases left in between. CDR3 loop: CSVRAQGKDQPQHF. The CDR3 coding sequence is TGCAGCGTTCGCGCTCAGGGAAAGGATCAGCCCCAGCATTTT.

This chain connects TRBV7-2 to TRBJ2-6; D is unclear. The CDR3 contains 15 residues. V was cut by 3 bases and J by 0 bases, with 6 bases left in between. The germline V gene has CDR1 SGHTA and CDR2 FQGNSA. The CDR3 spells CASSFLVSGANVLTF. CDR3 sequence (DNA): TGTGCCAGCAGCTTCTTAGTCTCTGGGGCCAACGTCCTGACTTTC.

The chain has TRBV5-3 and TRBJ2-5, with TRBD1 identical over 11 bases. Judging by the DNA end, TRBJ2-7 fits better; the J call may be wrong. TRBV5-3 is recorded as an ORF, its role being uncertain. This CDR3 is built from 14 residues. Here the CDR3 reads CARSPGQGAREQYF. Written as DNA, the CDR3 is TGTGCCAGAAGCCCTGGACAGGGGGCGCGCGAGCAGTACTTC.

The V gene is TRBV28, the J gene TRBJ1-2; TRBD1 aligns across 7 bases. Looked up from germline, CDR1 is MDHEN and CDR2 is SYDVKM. V shed 5 bases and J 2 bases; nucleotides not matched to a gene: 2. The CDR3 length is 13 residues. CDR3 amino acids: CASSEGQNYGYTF. In DNA form, the CDR3 reads TGTGCCAGCAGTGAGGGACAGAACTATGGCTACACCTTC.

This chain uses TRBV5-6 with TRBJ2-7; no clear D. Between the trimmed V and J ends, which lost 4 bases and 6 bases, there was a span of 11 bases. CDR1 and CDR2 (germline): SGHDT, YYEEEE. The CDR3 sequence is 12 residues long. The CDR3 DNA is TGTGCCAGCAGCCTTTCGGCCAGCGAGCAGTACGTC. This gives the protein CASSLSASEQYV.

This chain connects TRBV9 to TRBJ2-3, with 11 bases identical to TRBD2. Germline-derived CDR1 and CDR2 are SGDLS and YYNGEE. The CDR3 is 13 residues long. The V segment lost 6 bases and the J segment 9 bases; nucleotides outside the gene matches: 6. CDR3 protein: CASNPSGGQTQYF. The DNA for the CDR3 is TGTGCCAGCAACCCTAGCGGGGGGCAGACGCAGTATTTT.

The chain uses TRBV19 and TRBJ1-2, with a weak D call TRBD1 (6 bases). Germline loops: CDR1 LNHDA, CDR2 SQIVND (reference sequence). The V end was cut by 6 bases, the J end by 7 bases, with 24 bases between. This CDR3 has 16 amino acids. The CDR3 coding sequence is TGTGCCAGTAGCCACTATGGTAGAGGGGACAATGGTGGCTACACCTTC. Its protein is CASSHYGRGDNGGYTF.

The chain joins TRBV2 to TRBJ1-5; possibly TRBD1 for D (6 bases). In germline, CDR1 is SNHLY, CDR2 FYNNEI. CDR3 length: 15 amino acids. V lost 7 bases and J 2 bases, leaving 15 bases between the germline ends. DNA of the CDR3: TGTGCCAGCACAGGGGTGGGGTTGGGCAATCAGCCCCAGCATTTT. Its translation is CASTGVGLGNQPQHF.

In this sample, this clone turned up a few times. This sequence joins TRBV4-3 and TRBJ2-2; 8 bases map to TRBD2. This CDR3 contains 15 residues. Trimming at V came to 2 bases and at J to 3 bases, leaving 2 bases not matched to a gene. Germline V gives CDR1 LGHNA, CDR2 YSLEER. As DNA, the CDR3 is TGCGCCAGCAGCCAATGGCGGGGGGACACCGGGGAGCTGTTTTTT. Translation: CASSQWRGDTGELFF.

The CDR3 sequence is CASSSKSGGSGNTIYF. CDR3 coding DNA: TGTGCCAGCAGTTCCAAGTCCGGGGGCTCTGGAAACACCATATATTTT. The genes are TRBV6-7 and TRBJ1-3; possible D gene TRBD1, 5 bases. TRBV6-7 is reported as an ORF; its role is uncertain. The CDR3 is 16 amino acids. The V gene lost 4 bases and the J gene lost 0 bases, with 13 bases spanning the gap.